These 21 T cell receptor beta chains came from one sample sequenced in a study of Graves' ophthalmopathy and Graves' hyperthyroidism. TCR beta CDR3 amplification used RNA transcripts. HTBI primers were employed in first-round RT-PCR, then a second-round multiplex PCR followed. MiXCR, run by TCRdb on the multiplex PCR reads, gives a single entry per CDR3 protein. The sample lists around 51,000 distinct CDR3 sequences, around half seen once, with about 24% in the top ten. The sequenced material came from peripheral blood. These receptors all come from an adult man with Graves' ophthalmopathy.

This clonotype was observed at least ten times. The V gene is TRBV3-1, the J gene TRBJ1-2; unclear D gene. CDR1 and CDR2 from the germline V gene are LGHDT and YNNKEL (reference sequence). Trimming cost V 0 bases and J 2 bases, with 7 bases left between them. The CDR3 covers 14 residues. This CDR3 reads CASSQEGKNYGYTF. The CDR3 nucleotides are TGTGCCAGCAGCCAAGAGGGCAAGAACTATGGCTACACCTTC.

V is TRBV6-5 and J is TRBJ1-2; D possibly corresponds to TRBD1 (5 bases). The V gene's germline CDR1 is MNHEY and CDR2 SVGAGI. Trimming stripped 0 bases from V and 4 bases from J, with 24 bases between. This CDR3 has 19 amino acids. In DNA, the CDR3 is TGTGCCAGCAGTTACTCGGGTTCGATGAGGGGCCCCCCTAGCTATGGCTACACCTTC. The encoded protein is CASSYSGSMRGPPSYGYTF.

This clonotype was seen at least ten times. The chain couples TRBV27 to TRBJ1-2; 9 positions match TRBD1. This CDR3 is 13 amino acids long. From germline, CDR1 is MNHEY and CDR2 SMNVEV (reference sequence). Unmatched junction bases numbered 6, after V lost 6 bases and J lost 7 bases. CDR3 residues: CASRPTGGIGYTF. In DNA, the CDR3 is TGTGCCAGCAGACCTACAGGGGGCATTGGCTACACCTTC.

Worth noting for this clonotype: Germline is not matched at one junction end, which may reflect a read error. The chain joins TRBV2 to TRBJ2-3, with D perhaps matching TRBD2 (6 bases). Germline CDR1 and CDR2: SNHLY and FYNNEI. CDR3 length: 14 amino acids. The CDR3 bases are TGTGCCAGTAGGCGGGGCCGGAGCATAGATACGCAGTATTTT. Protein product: CASRRGRSIDTQYF.

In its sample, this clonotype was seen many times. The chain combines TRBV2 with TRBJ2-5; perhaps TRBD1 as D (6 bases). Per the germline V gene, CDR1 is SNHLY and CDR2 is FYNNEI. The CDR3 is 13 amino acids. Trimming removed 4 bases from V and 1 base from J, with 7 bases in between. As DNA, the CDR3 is TGTGCCAGCAGTGCGGACAGCCAAGAGACCCAGTACTTC. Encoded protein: CASSADSQETQYF.

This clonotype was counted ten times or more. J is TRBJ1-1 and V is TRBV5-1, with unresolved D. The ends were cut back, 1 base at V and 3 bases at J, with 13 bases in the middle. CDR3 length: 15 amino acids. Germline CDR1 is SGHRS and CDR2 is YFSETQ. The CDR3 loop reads CASSLSPAWDTEAFF. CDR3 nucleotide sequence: TGCGCCAGCAGCTTGAGTCCCGCGTGGGACACTGAAGCTTTCTTT. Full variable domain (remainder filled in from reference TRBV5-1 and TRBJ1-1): KAGVTQTPRYLIKTRGQQVTLSCSPISGHRSVSWYQQTPGQGLQFLFEYFSETQRNKGNFPGRFSGRQFSNSRSEMNVSTLELGDSALYLCASSLSPAWDTEAFFGQGTRLTVV.

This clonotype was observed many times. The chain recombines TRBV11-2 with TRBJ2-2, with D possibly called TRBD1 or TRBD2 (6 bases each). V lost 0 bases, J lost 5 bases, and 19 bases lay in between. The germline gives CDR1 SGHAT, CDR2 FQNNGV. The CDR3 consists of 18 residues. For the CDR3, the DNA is TGTGCCAGCAGCTTAGAGGTTCGGGGGCTTCGACGGACCGGGGAGCTGTTTTTT. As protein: CASSLEVRGLRRTGELFF.

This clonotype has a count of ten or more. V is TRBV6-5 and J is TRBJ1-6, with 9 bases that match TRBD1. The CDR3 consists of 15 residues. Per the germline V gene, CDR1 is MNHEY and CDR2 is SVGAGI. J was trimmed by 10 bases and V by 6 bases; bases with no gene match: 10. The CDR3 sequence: CASSTQGTGISPLHF. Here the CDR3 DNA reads TGTGCCAGCAGCACCCAAGGGACAGGGATCTCACCCCTCCACTTT.

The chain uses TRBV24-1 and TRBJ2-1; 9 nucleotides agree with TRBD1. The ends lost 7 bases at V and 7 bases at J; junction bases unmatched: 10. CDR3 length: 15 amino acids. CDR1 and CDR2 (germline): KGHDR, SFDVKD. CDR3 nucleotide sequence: TGTGCCACCAGCAAAAAAGGGACAGGGCAAAATGAGCAGTTCTTC. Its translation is CATSKKGTGQNEQFF.

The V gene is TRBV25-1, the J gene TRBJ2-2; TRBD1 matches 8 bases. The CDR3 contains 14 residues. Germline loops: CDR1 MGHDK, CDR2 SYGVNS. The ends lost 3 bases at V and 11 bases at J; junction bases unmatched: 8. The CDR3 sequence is CASSDRQGPRELFF. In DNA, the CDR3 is TGTGCCAGCAGTGATCGACAGGGGCCTCGAGAGCTGTTTTTT.

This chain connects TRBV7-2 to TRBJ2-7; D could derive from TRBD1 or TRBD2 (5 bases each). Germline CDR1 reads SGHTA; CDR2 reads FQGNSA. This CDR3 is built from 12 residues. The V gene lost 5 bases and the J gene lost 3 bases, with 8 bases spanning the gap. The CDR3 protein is CASSRDHYEQYF. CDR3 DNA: TGTGCCAGCAGCCGGGACCACTACGAGCAGTACTTC.

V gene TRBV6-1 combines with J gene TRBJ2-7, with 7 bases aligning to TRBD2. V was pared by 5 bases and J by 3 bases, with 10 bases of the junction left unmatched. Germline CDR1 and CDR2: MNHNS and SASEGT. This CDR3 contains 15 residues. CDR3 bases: TGTGCCAGCAGTTACGTAACTAGCGCGTACTACGAGCAGTACTTC. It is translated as CASSYVTSAYYEQYF.

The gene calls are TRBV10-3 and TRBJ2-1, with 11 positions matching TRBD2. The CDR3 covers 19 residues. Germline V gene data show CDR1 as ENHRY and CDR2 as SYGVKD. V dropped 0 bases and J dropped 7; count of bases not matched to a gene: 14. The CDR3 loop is CAISESRLAGFPFGNEQFF. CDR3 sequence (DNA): TGTGCCATCAGTGAGTCGCGACTAGCGGGATTTCCGTTCGGGAATGAGCAGTTCTTC.

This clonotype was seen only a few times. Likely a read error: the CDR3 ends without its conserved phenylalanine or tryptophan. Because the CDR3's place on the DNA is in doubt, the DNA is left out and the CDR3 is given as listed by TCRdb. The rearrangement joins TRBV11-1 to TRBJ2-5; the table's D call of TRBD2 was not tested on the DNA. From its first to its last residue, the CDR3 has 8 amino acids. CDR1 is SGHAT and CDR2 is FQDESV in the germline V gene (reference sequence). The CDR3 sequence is CASSSGTS.

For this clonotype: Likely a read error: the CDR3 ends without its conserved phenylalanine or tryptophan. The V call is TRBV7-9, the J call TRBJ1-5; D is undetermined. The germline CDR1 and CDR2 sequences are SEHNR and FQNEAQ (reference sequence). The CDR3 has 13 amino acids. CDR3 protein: CASRGQLNQAQHS. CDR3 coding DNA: TGTGCCAGCAGGGGTCAGCTCAATCAGGCCCAGCATTCT.

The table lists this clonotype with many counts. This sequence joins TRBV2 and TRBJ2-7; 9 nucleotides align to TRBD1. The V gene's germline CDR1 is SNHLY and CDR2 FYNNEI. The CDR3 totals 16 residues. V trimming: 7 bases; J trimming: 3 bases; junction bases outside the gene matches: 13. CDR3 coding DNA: TGTGCCAGCATCCCCCAACCGGGACAGGGCGTCTACGAGCAGTACTTC. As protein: CASIPQPGQGVYEQYF.

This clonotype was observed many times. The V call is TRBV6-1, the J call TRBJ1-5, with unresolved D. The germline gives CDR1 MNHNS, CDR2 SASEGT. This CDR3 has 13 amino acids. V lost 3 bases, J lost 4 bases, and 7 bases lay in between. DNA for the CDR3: TGTGCCAGCAGTGATGGTGGGAATCAGCCCCAGCATTTT. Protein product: CASSDGGNQPQHF.

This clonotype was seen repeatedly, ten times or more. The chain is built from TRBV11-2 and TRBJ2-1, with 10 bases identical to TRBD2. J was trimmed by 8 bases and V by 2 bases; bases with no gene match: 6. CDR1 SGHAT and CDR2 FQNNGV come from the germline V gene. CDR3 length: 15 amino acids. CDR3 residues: CASSLFLAGADEQFF. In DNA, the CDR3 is TGTGCCAGCAGCTTATTCCTAGCGGGAGCGGATGAGCAGTTCTTC.

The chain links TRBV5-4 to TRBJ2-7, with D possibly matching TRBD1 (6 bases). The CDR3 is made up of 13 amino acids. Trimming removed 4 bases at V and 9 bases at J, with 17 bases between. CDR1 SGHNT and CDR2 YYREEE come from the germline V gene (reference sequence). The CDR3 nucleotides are TGTGCCAGCAGCCCCGGGTCAGGGGTAGGGCAGTACTTC. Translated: CASSPGSGVGQYF.

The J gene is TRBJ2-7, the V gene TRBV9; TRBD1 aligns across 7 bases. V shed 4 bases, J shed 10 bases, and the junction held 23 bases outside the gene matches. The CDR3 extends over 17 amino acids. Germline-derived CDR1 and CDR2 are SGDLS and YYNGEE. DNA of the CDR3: TGTGCCAGCAGCACATTAGAAGGACAGGCTAATTGCTGCAATCAGTACTTC. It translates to CASSTLEGQANCCNQYF. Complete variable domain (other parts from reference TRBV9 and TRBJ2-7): DSGVTQTPKHLITATGQRVTLRCSPRSGDLSVYWYQQSLDQGLQFLIQYYNGEERAKGNILERFSAQQFPDLHSELNLSSLELGDSALYFCASSTLEGQANCCNQYFGPGTRLTVT.

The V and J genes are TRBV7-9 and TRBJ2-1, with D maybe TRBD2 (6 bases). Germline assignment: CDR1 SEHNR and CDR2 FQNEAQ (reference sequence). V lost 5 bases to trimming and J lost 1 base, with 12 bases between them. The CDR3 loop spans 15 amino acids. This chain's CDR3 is CASSETSRSYNEQFF. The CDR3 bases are TGTGCCAGCAGCGAAACTAGCAGATCCTACAATGAGCAGTTCTTC. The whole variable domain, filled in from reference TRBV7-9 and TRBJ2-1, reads DTGVSQNPRHKITKRGQNVTFRCDPISEHNRLYWYRQTLGQGPEFLTYFQNEAQLEKSRLLSDRFSAERPKGSFSTLEIQRTEQGDSAMYLCASSETSRSYNEQFFGPGTRLTVL.